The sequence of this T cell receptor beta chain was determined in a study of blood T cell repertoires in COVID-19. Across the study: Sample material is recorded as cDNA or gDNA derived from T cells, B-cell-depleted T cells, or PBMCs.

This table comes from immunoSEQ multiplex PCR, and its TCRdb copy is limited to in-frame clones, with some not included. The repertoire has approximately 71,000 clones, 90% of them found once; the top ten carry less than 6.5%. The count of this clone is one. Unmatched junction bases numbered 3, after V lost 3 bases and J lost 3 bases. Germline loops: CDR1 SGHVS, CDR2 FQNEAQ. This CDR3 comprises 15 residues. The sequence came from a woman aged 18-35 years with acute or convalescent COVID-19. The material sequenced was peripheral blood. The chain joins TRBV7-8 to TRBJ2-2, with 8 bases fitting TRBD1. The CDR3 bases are TGTGCCAGCAGCTTGGGACAGGTGCACACCGGGGAGCTGTTTTTT. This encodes CASSLGQVHTGELFF.